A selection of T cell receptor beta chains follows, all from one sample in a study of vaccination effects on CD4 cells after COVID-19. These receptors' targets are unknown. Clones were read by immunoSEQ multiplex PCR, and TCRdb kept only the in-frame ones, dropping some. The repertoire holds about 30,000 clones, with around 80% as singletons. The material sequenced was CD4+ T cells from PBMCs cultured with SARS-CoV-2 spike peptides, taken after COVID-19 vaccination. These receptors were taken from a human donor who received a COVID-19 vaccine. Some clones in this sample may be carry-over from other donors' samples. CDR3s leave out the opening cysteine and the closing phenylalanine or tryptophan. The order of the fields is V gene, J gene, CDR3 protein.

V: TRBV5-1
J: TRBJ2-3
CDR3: ASSFGGSSTDTQY

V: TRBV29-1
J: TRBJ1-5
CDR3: SVRESGNQPQH

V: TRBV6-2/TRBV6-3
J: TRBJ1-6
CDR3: ASSGEFGLNSPLH

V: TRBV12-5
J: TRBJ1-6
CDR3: ASGSRLGPEGSPLH

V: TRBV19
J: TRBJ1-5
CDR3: ASSIDLPYNQPQH

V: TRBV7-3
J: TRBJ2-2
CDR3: ASSAGGYTGELF

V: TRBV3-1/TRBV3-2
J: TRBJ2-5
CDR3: ASSQADRAGGRGETQY

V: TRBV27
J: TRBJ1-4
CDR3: ASSLRGADEKLF

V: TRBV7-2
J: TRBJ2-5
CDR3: ASSSTGQGRQETQY

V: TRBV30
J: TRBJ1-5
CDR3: AWSVAGGQPQH

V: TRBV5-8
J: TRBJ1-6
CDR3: ASRPTWLDSPLH

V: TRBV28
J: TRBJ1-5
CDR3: ASSLRGEGNQPQH

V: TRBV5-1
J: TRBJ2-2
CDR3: ASSLAPSGGANTGELF

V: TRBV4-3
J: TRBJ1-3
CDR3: ASSRSAGWNSGNTIY

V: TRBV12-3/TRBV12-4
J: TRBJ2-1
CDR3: ASSRAPAYEQF

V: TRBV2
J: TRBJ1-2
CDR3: ASSGQGYGYT

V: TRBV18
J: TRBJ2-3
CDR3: ASSPGPVGTDTQY

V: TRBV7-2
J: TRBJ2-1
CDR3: ASSGGGTSVLDEQF

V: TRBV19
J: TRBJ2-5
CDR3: ASSRGLTTPETQY

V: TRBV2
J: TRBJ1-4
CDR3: ASSARTSTNEKLF

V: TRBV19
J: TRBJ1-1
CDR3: ASINRGLNTEAF

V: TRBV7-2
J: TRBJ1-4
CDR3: ASSPQGLGEKLF

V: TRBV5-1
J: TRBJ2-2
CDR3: ASSFLGRGGAGELF

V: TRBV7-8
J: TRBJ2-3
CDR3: ASRDPPGGLTDTQY

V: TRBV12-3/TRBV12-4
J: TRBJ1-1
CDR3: ASRRTGEAF

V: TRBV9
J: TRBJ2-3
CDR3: ASSVLSGASSTDTQY

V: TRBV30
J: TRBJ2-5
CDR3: ASAGGAGGQETQY

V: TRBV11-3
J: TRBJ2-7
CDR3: ASSLEGISGNEQY

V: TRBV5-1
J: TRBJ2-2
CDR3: ASSSGQGIGELF

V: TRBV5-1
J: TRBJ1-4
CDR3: ATRTGQPNEKLF

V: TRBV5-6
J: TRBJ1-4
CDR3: ASSLAPWGRGEKLF

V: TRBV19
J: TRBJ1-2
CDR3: ASNTGQANYGYT

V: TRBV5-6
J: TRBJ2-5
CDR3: ASSLQGGVETQY

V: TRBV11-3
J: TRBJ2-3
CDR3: ASSSAGTGQDTQY

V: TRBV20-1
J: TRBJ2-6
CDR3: SASPGANVLT

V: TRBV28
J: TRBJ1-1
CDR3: ASSREGYGMMNTEAF

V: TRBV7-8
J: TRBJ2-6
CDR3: ASSLQGVGGANVLT

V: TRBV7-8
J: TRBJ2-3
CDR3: ASSHTGQGRFPDTQY

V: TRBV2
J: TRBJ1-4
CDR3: ASSEARVGEKLF

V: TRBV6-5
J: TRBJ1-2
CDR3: ASPPEPGGREGYT

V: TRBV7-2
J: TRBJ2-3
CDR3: ASSWIFSTDTQY

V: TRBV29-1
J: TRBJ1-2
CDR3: SVEDWGNGYT

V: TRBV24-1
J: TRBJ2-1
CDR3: ATSDSGGANNEQF

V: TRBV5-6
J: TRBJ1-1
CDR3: ASSLFLRGSAEAF

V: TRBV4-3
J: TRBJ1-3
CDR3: ASSQDRGFSGNTIY

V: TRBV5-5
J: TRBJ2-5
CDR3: ASSLAVVTGVGKTQY

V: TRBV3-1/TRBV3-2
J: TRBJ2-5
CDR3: ASSRQTELQETQY

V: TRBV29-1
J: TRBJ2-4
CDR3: SVAPKGGDIQY

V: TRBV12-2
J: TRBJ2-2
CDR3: ASRSLRGVTGELF

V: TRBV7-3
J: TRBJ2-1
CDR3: ASSSGTASYNEQF

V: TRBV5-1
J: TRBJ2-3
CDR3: ASSLADRGTDTQY

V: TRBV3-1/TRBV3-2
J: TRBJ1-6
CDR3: ASSQGRLNSPLH

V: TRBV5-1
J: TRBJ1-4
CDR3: ASSAEAGEKLF

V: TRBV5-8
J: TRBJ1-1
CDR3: ARVLTAGWTEAF

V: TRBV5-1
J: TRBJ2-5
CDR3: ASSSGRVLGKETQY